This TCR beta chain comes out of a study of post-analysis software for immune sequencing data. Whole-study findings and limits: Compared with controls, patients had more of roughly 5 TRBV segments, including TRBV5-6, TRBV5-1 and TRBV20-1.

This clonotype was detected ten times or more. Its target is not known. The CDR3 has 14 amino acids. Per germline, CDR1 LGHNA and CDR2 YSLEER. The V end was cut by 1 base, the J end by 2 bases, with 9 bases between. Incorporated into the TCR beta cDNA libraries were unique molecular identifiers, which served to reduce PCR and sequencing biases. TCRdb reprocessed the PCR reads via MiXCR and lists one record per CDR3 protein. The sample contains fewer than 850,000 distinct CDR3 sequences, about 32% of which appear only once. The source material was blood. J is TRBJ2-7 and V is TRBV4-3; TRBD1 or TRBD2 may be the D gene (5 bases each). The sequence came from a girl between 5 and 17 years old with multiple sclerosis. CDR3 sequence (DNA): TGCGCCAGCAGCCAAGTTAGGGGACCCTACGAGCAGTACTTC. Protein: CASSQVRGPYEQYF.